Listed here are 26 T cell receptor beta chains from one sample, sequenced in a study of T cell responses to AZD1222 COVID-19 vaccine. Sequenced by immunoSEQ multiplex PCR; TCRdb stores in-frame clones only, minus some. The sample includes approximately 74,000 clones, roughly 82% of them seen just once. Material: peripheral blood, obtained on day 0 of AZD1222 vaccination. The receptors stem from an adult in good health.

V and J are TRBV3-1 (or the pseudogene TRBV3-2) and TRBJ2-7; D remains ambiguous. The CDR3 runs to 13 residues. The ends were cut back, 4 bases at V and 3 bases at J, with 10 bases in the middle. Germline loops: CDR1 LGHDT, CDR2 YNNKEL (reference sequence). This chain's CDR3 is CASSPTGLYEQYF. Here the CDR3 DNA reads TGTGCCAGCAGCCCGACGGGCCTCTACGAGCAGTACTTC.

The CDR3 coding sequence is TGTGCCAGTAGAAAAGGAGTGCAGGGGACCTATAATTCACCCCTCCACTTT. Translated: CASRKGVQGTYNSPLHF. The chain is built from TRBV19 and TRBJ1-6; D might be TRBD1 (6 bases). The CDR3 runs 17 residues. Trimming removed 6 bases from V and 2 bases from J, with 17 bases in between. Germline CDR1 LNHDA, CDR2 SQIVND (reference sequence).

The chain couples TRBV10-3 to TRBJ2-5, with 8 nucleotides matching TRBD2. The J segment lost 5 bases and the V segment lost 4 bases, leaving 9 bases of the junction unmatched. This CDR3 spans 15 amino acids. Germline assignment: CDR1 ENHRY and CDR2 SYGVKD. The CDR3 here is CAISAVGGAGETQYF. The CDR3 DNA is TGTGCCATCAGTGCGGTCGGGGGGGCCGGGGAGACCCAGTACTTC.

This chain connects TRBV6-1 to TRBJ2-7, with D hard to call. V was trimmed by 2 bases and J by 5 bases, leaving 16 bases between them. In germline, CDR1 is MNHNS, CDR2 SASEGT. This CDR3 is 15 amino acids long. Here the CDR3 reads CASSEPHSIAHEQYF. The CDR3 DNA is TGTGCCAGCAGTGAACCTCACAGTATAGCCCACGAGCAGTACTTC.

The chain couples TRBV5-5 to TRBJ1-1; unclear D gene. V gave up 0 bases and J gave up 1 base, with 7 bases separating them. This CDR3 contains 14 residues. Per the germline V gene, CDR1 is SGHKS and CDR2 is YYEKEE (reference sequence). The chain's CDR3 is CASSLALANTEAFF. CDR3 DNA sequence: TGTGCCAGCAGCTTGGCCCTGGCGAACACTGAAGCTTTCTTT.

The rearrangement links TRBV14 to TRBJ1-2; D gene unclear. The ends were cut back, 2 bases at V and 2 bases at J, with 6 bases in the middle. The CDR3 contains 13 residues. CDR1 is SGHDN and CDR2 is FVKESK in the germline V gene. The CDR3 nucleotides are TGTGCCAGCAGCCAAAGCATAAACTATGGCTACACCTTC. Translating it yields CASSQSINYGYTF.

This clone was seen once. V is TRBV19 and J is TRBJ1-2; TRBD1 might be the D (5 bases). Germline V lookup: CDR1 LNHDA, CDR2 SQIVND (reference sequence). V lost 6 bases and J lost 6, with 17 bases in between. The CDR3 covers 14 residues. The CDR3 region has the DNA TGTGCCAGTAGAAAGATCGCGGGGACGGATGGCTACACCTTC. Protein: CASRKIAGTDGYTF.

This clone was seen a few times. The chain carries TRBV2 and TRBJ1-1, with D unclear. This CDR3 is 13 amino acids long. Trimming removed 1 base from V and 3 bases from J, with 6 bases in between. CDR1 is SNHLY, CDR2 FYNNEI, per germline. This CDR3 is CASSEDTHTEAFF. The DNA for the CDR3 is TGTGCCAGCAGTGAAGACACCCACACTGAAGCTTTCTTT.

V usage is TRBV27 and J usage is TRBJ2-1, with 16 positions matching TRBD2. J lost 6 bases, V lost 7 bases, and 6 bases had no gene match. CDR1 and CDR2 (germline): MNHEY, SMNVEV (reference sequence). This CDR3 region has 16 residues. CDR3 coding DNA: TGTGCCAGCACGACCGGGACTAGCGGGAGGGGCAATGAGCAGTTCTTC. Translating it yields CASTTGTSGRGNEQFF.

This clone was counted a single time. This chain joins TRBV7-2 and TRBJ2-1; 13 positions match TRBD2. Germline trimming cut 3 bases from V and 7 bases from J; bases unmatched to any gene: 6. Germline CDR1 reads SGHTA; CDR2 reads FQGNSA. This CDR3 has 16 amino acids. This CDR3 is CASSFAGTSGVNEQFF. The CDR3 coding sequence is TGTGCCAGCAGCTTCGCCGGGACTAGCGGGGTTAATGAGCAGTTCTTC.

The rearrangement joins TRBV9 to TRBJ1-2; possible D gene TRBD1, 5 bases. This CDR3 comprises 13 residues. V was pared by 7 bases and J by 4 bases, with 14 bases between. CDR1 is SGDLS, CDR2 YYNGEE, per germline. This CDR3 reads CASSPGGTYGYTF. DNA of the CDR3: TGTGCCAGCTCCCCGGGGGGGACCTATGGCTACACCTTC.

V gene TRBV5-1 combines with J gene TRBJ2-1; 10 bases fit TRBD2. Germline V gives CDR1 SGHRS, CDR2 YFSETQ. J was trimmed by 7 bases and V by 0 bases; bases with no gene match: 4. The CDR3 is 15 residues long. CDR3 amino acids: CASSLGAGGRNEQFF. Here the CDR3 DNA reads TGCGCCAGCAGCTTGGGAGCGGGGGGGCGGAATGAGCAGTTCTTC.

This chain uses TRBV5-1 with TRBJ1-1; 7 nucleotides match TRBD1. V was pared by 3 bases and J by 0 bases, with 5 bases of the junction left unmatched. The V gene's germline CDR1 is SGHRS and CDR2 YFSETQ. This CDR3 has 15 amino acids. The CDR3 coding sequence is TGCGCCAGCAGCTCGTGGGACAGCATGAACACTGAAGCTTTCTTT. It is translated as CASSSWDSMNTEAFF.

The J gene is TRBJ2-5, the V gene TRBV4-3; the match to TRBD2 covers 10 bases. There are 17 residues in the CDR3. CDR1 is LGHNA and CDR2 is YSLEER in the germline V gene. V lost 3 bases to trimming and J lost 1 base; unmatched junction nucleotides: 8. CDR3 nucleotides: TGCGCCAGCAGCCATGATTTAGCGGGGGGTACCCAAGAGACCCAGTACTTC. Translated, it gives CASSHDLAGGTQETQYF.

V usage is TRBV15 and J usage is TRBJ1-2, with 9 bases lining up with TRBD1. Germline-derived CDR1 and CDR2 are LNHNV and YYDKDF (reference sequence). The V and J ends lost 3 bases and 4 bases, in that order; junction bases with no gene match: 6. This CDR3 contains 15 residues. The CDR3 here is CATSSIGTGPYGYTF. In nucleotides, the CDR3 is TGTGCCACCAGCAGCATTGGGACAGGGCCCTATGGCTACACCTTC. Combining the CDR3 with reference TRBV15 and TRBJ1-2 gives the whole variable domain DAMVIQNPRYQVTQFGKPVTLSCSQTLNHNVMYWYQQKSSQAPKLLFHYYDKDFNNEADTPDNFQSRRPNTSFCFLDIRSPGLGDTAMYLCATSSIGTGPYGYTFGSGTRLTVV.

This chain's CDR3 is CASSPAGALGSLDTQYF. The CDR3 DNA is TGTGCCAGCAGTCCCGCAGGGGCCTTAGGTTCATTAGATACGCAGTATTTT. V gene TRBV7-3 combines with J gene TRBJ2-3; TRBD1 is a possible D gene (6 bases). This CDR3 has 17 amino acids. V lost 6 bases and J lost 5, with 24 bases in between. CDR1 SGHTA and CDR2 FQGTGA come from the germline V gene.

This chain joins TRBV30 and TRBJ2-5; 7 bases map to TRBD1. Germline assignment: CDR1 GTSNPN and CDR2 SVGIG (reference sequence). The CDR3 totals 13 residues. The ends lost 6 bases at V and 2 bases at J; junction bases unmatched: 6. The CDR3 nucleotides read TGTGCCTGCGGACAGGCCATACAAGAGACCCAGTACTTC. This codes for CACGQAIQETQYF.

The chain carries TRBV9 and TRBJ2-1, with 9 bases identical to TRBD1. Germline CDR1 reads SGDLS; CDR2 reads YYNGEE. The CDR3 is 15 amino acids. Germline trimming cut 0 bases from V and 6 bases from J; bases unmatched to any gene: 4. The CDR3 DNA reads TGTGCCAGCAGCGTAGTACAGGGGGCGAGCAATGAGCAGTTCTTC. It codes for CASSVVQGASNEQFF.

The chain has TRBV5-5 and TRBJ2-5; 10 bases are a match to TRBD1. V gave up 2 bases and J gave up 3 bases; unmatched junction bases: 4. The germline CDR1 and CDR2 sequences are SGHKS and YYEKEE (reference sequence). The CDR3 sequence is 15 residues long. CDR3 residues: CASSLGQGVEETQYF. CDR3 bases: TGTGCCAGCAGCTTAGGACAGGGGGTTGAAGAGACCCAGTACTTC.

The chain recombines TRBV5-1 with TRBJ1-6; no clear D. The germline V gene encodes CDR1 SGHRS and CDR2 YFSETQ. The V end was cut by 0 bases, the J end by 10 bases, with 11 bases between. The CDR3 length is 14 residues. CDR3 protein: CASSLAATDSPLHF. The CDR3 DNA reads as TGCGCCAGCAGCTTGGCAGCAACGGACTCACCCCTCCACTTT. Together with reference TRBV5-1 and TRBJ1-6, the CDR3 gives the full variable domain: KAGVTQTPRYLIKTRGQQVTLSCSPISGHRSVSWYQQTPGQGLQFLFEYFSETQRNKGNFPGRFSGRQFSNSRSEMNVSTLELGDSALYLCASSLAATDSPLHFGNGTRLTVT.

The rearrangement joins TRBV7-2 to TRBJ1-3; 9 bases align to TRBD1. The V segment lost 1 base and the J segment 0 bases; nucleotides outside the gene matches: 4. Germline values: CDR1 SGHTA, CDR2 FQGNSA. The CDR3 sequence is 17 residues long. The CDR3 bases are TGTGCCAGCAGCTTAGGGGGACAGGGCGTCTCTGGAAACACCATATATTTT. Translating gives CASSLGGQGVSGNTIYF. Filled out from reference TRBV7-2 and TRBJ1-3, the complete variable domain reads GAGVSQSPSNKVTEKGKDVELRCDPISGHTALYWYRQSLGQGLEFLIYFQGNSAPDKSGLPSDRFSAERTGGSVSTLTIQRTQQEDSAVYLCASSLGGQGVSGNTIYFGEGSWLTVV.

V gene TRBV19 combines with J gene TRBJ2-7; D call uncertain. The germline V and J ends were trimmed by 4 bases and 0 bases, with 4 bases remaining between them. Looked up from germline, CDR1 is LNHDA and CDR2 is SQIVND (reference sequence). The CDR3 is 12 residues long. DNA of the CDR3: TGTGCCAGTAGTACTAGCTCCTACGAGCAGTACTTC. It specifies CASSTSSYEQYF.

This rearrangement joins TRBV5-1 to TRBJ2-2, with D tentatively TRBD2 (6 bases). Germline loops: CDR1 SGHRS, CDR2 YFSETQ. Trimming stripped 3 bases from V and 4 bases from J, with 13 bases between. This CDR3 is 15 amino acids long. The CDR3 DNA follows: TGCGCCAGCAGCTCCCGGGAGCGAAGCACCGGGGAGCTGTTTTTT. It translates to CASSSRERSTGELFF.

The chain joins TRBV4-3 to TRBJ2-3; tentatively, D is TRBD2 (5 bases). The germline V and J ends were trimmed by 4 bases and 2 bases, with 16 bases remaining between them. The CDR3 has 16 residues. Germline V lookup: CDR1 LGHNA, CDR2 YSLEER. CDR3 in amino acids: CASSRAARADTDTQYF. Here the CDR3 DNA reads TGCGCCAGCAGCCGAGCGGCTAGGGCGGACACAGATACGCAGTATTTT.

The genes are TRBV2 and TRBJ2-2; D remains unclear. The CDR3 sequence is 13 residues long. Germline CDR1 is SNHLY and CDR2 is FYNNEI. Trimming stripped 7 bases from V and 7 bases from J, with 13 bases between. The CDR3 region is CASTPDKVGELFF. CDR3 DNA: TGTGCCAGCACACCCGACAAGGTCGGGGAGCTGTTTTTT.

The CDR3 spells CASSPGRKFSGGLNTEAFF. DNA of the CDR3: TGTGCCAGCAGCCCAGGTAGAAAATTCTCAGGGGGTTTGAACACTGAAGCTTTCTTT. V is TRBV7-9 and J is TRBJ1-1; 7 bases line up with TRBD1. Germline V lookup: CDR1 SEHNR, CDR2 FQNEAQ (reference sequence). The CDR3 covers 19 residues. V was pared by 5 bases and J by 0 bases, with 18 bases of the junction left unmatched.